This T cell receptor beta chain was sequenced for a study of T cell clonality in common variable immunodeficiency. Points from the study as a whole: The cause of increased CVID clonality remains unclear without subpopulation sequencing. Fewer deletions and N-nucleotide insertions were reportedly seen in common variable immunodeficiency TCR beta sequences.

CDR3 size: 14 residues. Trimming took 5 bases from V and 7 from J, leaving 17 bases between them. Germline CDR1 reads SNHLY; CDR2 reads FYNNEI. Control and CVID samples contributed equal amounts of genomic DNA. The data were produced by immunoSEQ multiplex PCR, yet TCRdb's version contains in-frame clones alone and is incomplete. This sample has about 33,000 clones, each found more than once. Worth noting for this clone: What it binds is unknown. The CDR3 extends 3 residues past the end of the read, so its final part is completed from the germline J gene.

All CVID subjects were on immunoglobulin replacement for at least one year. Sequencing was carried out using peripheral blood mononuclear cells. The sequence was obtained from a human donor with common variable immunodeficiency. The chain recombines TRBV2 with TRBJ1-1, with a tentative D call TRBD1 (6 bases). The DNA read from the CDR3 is TGTGCCAGCAGTCCACCTGCAGGGGTCTTTGAA. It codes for CASSPPAGVFE. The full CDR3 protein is CASSPPAGVFEAFF.